The TCR beta chain under discussion was sequenced for a study of shared clonotypes between healthy human individuals. J gave up 3 bases and V 4 bases, and 8 bases lay outside the gene matches. Per the germline V gene, CDR1 is MNHEY and CDR2 is SMNVEV (reference sequence). This CDR3 has 15 amino acids. Using immunoSEQ multiplex PCR, the repertoire was profiled, and TCRdb retains in-frame clones only, with some absent. The sample holds roughly 500,000 clones, about four fifths seen once. The chain links TRBV27 to TRBJ2-5; TRBD1 matches at 7 bases. The sequence was obtained from a woman between 40 and 55 years old in good health. Some clones in this sample may be carry-over from other donors' samples. The sequenced sample was PBMCs. CDR3 loop: CASSSLGTVEETQYF. Written as DNA, the CDR3 is TGTGCCAGCAGTTCCCTAGGGACAGTTGAAGAGACCCAGTACTTC.